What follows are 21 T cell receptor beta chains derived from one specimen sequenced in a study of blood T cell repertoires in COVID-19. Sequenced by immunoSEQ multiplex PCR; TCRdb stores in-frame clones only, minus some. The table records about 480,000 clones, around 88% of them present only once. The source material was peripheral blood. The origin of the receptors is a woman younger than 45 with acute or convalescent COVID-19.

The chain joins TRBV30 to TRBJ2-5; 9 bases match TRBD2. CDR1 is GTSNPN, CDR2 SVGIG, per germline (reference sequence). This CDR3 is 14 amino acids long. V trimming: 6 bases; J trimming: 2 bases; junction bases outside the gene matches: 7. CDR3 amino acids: CACFQGLAQETQYF. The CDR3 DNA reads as TGTGCCTGTTTCCAGGGACTAGCTCAAGAGACCCAGTACTTC. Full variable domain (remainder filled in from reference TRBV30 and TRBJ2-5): SQTIHQWPATLVQPVGSPLSLECTVEGTSNPNLYWYRQAAGRGLQLLFYSVGIGQISSEVPQNLSASRPQDRQFILSSKKLLLSDSGFYLCACFQGLAQETQYFGPGTRLLVL.

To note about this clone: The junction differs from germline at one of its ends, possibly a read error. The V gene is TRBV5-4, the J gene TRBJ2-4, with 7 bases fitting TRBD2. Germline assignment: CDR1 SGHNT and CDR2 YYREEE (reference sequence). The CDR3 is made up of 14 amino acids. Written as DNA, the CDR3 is TGTGCCAGCTGCTTGGCGGGGGTGGGGGACATTCAGTACTTC. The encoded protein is CASCLAGVGDIQYF.

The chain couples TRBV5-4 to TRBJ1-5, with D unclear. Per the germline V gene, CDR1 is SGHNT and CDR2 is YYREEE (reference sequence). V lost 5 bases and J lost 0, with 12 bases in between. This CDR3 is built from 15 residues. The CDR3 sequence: CASSRDPGSNQPQHF. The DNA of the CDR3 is TGTGCCAGCAGTCGCGACCCGGGTAGCAATCAGCCCCAGCATTTT.

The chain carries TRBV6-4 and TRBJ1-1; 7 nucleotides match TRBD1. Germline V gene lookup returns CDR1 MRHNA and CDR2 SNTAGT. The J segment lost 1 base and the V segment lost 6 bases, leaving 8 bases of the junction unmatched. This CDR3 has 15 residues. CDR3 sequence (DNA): TGTGCCAGCAGCGCTGAAGGGGGCTCGAACACTGAAGCTTTCTTT. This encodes CASSAEGGSNTEAFF.

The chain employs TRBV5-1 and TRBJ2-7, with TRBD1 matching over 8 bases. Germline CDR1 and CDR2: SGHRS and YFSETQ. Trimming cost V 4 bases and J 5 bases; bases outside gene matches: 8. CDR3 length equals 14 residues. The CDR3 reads CASSLGQGIHEQYF. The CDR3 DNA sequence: TGCGCCAGCAGCCTCGGACAGGGTATCCACGAGCAGTACTTC. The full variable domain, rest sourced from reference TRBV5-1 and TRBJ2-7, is KAGVTQTPRYLIKTRGQQVTLSCSPISGHRSVSWYQQTPGQGLQFLFEYFSETQRNKGNFPGRFSGRQFSNSRSEMNVSTLELGDSALYLCASSLGQGIHEQYFGPGTRLTVT.

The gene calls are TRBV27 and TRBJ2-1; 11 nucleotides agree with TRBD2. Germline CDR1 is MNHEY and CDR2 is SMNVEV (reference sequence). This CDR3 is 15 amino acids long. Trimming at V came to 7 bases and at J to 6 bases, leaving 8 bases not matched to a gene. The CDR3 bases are TGTGCCAGCAAGCTTAGCGGGGGGGCAGGCAATGAGCAGTTCTTC. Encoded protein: CASKLSGGAGNEQFF.

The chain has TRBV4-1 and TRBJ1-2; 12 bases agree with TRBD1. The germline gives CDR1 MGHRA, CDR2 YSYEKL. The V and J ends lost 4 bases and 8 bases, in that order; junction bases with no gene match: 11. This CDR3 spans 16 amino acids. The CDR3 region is CASSRAPGQGARGYTF. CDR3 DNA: TGCGCCAGCAGCCGGGCCCCGGGACAGGGGGCGCGGGGCTACACCTTC.

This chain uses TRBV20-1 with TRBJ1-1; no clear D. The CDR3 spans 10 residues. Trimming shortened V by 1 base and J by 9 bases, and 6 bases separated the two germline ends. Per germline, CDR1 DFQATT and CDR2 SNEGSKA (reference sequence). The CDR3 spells CSARVQKAFF. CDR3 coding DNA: TGCAGTGCTAGAGTACAGAAAGCTTTCTTT.

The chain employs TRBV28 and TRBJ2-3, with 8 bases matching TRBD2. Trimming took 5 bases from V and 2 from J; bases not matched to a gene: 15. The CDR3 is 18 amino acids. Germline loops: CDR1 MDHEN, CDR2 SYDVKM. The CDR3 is CASSPQMGRRGVTDTQYF. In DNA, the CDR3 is TGTGCCAGCAGTCCCCAGATGGGGCGGCGGGGGGTCACAGATACGCAGTATTTT.

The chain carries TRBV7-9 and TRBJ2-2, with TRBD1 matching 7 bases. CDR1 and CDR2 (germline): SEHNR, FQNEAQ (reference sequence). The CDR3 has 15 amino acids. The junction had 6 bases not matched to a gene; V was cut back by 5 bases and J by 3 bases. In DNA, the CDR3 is TGTGCCAGCAGCCACGGACAGGTTCACACCGGGGAGCTGTTTTTT. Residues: CASSHGQVHTGELFF.

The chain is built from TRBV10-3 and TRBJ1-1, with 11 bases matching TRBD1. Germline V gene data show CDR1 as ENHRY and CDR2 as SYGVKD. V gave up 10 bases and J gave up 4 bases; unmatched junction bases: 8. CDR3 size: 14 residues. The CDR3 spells CATWTGGLVTEAFF. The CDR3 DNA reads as TGTGCCACTTGGACAGGGGGCTTGGTCACTGAAGCTTTCTTT.

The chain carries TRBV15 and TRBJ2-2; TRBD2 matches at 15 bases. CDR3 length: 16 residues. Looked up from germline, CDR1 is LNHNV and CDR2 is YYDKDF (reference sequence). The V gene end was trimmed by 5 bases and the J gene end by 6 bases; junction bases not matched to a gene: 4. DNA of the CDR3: TGTGCCACCAGCCGCAGGACTAGCGGGGGGGCCGGGGAGCTGTTTTTT. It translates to CATSRRTSGGAGELFF.

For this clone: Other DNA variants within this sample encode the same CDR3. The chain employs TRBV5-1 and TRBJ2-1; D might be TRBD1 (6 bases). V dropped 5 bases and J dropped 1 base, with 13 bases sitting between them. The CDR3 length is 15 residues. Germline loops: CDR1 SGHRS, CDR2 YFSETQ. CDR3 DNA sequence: TGCGCCAGCAGGAGTGGGACACCGTCCTACAATGAGCAGTTCTTC. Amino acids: CASRSGTPSYNEQFF.

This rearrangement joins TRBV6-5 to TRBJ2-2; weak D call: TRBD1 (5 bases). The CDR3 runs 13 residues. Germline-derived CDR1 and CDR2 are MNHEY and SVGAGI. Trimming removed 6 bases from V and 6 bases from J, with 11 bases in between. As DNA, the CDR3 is TGTGCCAGCAGCGTAAGGGGTCCCGGGGAGCTGTTTTTT. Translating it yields CASSVRGPGELFF.

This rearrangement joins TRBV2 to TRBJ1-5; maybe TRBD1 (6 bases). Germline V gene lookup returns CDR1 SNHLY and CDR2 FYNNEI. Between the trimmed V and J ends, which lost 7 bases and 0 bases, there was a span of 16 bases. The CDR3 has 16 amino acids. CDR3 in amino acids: CASTGGGKNSNQPQHF. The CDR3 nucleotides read TGTGCCAGCACGGGGGGCGGAAAAAATAGCAATCAGCCCCAGCATTTT.

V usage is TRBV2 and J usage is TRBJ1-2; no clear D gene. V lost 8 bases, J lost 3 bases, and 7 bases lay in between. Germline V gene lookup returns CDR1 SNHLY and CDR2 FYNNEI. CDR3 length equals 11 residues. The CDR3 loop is CASYLYYGYTF. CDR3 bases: TGTGCCAGCTACCTATACTATGGCTACACCTTC. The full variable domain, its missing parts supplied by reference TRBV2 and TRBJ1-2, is EPEVTQTPSHQVTQMGQEVILRCVPISNHLYFYWYRQILGQKVEFLVSFYNNEISEKSEIFDDQFSVERPDGSNFTLKIRSTKLEDSAMYFCASYLYYGYTFGSGTRLTVV.

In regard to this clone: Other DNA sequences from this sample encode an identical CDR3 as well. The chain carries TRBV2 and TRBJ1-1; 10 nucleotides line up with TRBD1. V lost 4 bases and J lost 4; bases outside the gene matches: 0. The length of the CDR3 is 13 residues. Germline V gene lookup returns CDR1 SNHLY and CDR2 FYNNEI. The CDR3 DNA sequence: TGTGCCAGCAGTGGACAGGGGGCCACTGAAGCTTTCTTT. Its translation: CASSGQGATEAFF.

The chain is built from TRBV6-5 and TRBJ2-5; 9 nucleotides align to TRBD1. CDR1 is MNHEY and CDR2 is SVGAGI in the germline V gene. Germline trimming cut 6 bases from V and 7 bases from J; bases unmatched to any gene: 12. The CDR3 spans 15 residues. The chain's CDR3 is CASSDDRGWEGTQYF. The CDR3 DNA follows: TGTGCCAGCAGCGATGACAGGGGGTGGGAGGGGACCCAGTACTTC.

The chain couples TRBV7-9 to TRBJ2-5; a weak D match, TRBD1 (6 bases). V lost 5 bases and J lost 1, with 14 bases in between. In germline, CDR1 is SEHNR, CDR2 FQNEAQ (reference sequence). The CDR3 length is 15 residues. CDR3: CASSIRRQVQETQYF. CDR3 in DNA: TGTGCCAGCAGCATAAGACGACAGGTCCAAGAGACCCAGTACTTC.

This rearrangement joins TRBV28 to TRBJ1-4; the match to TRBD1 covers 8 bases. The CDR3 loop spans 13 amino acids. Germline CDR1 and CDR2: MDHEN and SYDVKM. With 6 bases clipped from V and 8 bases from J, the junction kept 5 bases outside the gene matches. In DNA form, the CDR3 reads TGTGCCAGCAGCACAGGGGGATGGGAAAAACTGTTTTTT. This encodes CASSTGGWEKLFF.

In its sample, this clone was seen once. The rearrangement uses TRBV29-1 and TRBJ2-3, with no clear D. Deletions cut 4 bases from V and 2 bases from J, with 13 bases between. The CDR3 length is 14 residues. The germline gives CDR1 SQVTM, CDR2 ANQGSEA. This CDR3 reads CSVVGTADTDTQYF. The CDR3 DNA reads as TGCAGCGTTGTAGGTACAGCAGACACAGATACGCAGTATTTT.